A selection of T cell receptor beta chains follows, all from one sample in a study of tumor-infiltrating lymphocytes in localized non-small cell lung cancer. The table came from immunoSEQ multiplex PCR; TCRdb's copy has only in-frame clones and leaves some out. The sample records around 21,000 clones, 70% to 80% being singletons. Sample: lung tumor tissue. These receptors were obtained from a human donor with non-small cell lung cancer. CDR3s include the opening cysteine and the closing phenylalanine or tryptophan.

v_call cdr3_length cdr3_aa
TRBV7-9 13 CASSWPRGSEQYF
TRBV7-2 15 CASSLARASNYGYTF
TRBV6-1 13 CASSEAFYGEQFF
TRBV6-1 11 CASSPGPQQYF
TRBV28 16 CASSFSLAGLSYEQYF
TRBV11-3 13 CASSFQYTGELFF
TRBV27 15 CASSLFTSGDEKLFF
TRBV2 12 CASRGSSNEQFF
TRBV7-6 14 CASSSSLTQSEQYF
TRBV15 14 CATSTPTEAYGYTF
TRBV4-2 14 CASSQGISGNTIYF
TRBV7-8 14 CASSPQGNSYEQYF
TRBV11-2 17 CASRRNFGTESSYEQYF
TRBV6-6 13 CASSPSQGQPQHF
TRBV27 16 CASSRKGTAGNQPQHF
TRBV10-2 16 CASSRRTSGSTDTQYF
TRBV15 13 CATSSSLGETQYF
TRBV7-8 13 CASSGGGTDTQYF
TRBV9 14 CASSVVSRSGELFF
TRBV10-3 14 CAISAEPRNQPQHF
TRBV7-2 13 CASSSSRMETQYF
TRBV11-2 15 CASSLYTSGYNEQFF
TRBV20-1 10 CSAGGYEQYF
TRBV9 16 CASSSGTSLFAGELFF
TRBV4-1 18 CASSYSSGVGTGGYEQFF
TRBV4-3 16 CASSQETGRAYNEQFF
TRBV2 12 CASSEEAGELFF
TRBV10-1 11 CASSESETQYF
TRBV11-2 14 CASSSDPGRTEAFF
TRBV5-6 15 CASSLGPQGGQPQHF